A single sample is the source of the 22 T cell receptor beta chains below, sequenced in a study of spatial heterogeneity in lung cancer. Findings of the study overall: Tracking of tumor mutation counts was seen in expanded intratumoral alpha and beta TCR counts.

One entry per CDR3 protein results from TCRdb running MiXCR on the 5' RACE reads. Among some 20,000 distinct CDR3 sequences listed, roughly 7% were seen once. Time point specified: sample taken at primary tumor resection. Their target antigens are unknown. The sequencing used lung tumor tissue, collected at surgery. Receptors originate from a female donor with early-stage non-small cell lung cancer.

This clonotype was counted many times. CDR3 sequence: CASSPEGGNIQYF. CDR3 in DNA: TGTGCCAGCAGTCCTGAGGGGGGTAACATTCAGTACTTC. The chain employs TRBV7-2 and TRBJ2-4; TRBD1 or TRBD2 may be the D gene (6 bases each). The V gene's germline CDR1 is SGHTA and CDR2 FQGNSA. The CDR3 has 13 residues. Trimming left V 6 bases short and J 7 bases short, with 13 bases between.

This clonotype was picked up many times. The chain has TRBV19 and TRBJ2-2; D call uncertain. The germline V and J ends were trimmed by 7 bases and 1 base, with 16 bases remaining between them. The CDR3 is made up of 16 amino acids. Looked up from germline, CDR1 is LNHDA and CDR2 is SQIVND (reference sequence). The CDR3 bases are TGTGCCAGTACCCAGACGGGCTACAGGAACACCGGGGAGCTGTTTTTT. It translates to CASTQTGYRNTGELFF.

This clonotype was seen only a few times. J is TRBJ1-6 and V is TRBV13; D is undetermined. The CDR3 is 13 amino acids. Trimming removed 0 bases at V and 9 bases at J, with 6 bases between. CDR1 is PRHDT and CDR2 is FYEKMQ in the germline V gene (reference sequence). Here the CDR3 reads CASSLGGSSPLHF. CDR3 nucleotides: TGTGCCAGCAGCTTAGGGGGGAGTTCACCCCTCCACTTT. The whole variable domain, remainder taken from reference TRBV13 and TRBJ1-6, is AAGVIQSPRHLIKEKRETATLKCYPIPRHDTVYWYQQGPGQDPQFLISFYEKMQSDKGSIPDRFSAQQFSDYHSELNMSSLELGDSALYFCASSLGGSSPLHFGNGTRLTVT.

The chain links TRBV7-2 to TRBJ2-3; 7 bases line up with TRBD1. This CDR3 contains 14 residues. CDR1 is SGHTA and CDR2 is FQGNSA in the germline V gene. With V trimmed by 6 bases and J by 10 bases, 13 bases remained unmatched. The DNA of the CDR3 is TGTGCCAGCAGGTCCACCAGGGGCCAGGGGGCGCAGTATTTT. Translated, it gives CASRSTRGQGAQYF.

This clonotype was seen many times. The rearrangement links TRBV6-5 to TRBJ1-1; unclear D gene. Trimming shortened V by 2 bases and J by 0 bases, and 7 bases separated the two germline ends. The CDR3 has 14 amino acids. Germline V gene data show CDR1 as MNHEY and CDR2 as SVGAGI. The CDR3 nucleotides read TGTGCCAGCAGTTACGGCCGGTTGAACACTGAAGCTTTCTTT. Translation gives CASSYGRLNTEAFF.

The rearrangement uses TRBV28 and TRBJ2-3, with 7 bases lining up with TRBD1. There are 15 residues in the CDR3. The germline gives CDR1 MDHEN, CDR2 SYDVKM. The ends lost 8 bases at V and 5 bases at J; junction bases unmatched: 13. The DNA for the CDR3 is TGTGCCAGCGACGGACAGGACTCTATAGTAGATACGCAGTATTTT. Protein: CASDGQDSIVDTQYF.

The chain joins TRBV7-2 to TRBJ1-4, with D maybe TRBD1 (6 bases). Germline V gene sequence: CDR1 SGHTA, CDR2 FQGNSA. Trimming cost V 4 bases and J 4 bases, with 10 bases left between them. The CDR3 consists of 14 residues. CDR3 DNA: TGTGCCAGCAGCTCCCAGGGGAGTAATGAAAAACTGTTTTTT. Protein product: CASSSQGSNEKLFF. The full variable domain, completed using reference TRBV7-2 and TRBJ1-4, is GAGVSQSPSNKVTEKGKDVELRCDPISGHTALYWYRQSLGQGLEFLIYFQGNSAPDKSGLPSDRFSAERTGGSVSTLTIQRTQQEDSAVYLCASSSQGSNEKLFFGSGTQLSVL.

There are a few counts of this clonotype. The V gene is TRBV30, the J gene TRBJ1-5; no clear D. Germline V gives CDR1 GTSNPN, CDR2 SVGIG (reference sequence). Trimming removed 0 bases at V and 4 bases at J, with 7 bases between. This CDR3 is 13 amino acids long. The CDR3 nucleotides read TGTGCCTGGAGTGTCACCAATAATCAGCCCCAGCATTTT. The encoded protein is CAWSVTNNQPQHF.

This clonotype has a count of ten or more. This chain connects TRBV20-1 to TRBJ2-1; 9 bases are shared with TRBD1. CDR3 length: 14 amino acids. Germline trimming cut 5 bases from V and 9 bases from J; bases unmatched to any gene: 11. Looked up from germline, CDR1 is DFQATT and CDR2 is SNEGSKA (reference sequence). In nucleotides, the CDR3 is TGCAGTGCTTACCGCCGGGACAGGGTTCTTGAGCAGTTCTTC. Translating it yields CSAYRRDRVLEQFF.

This clonotype was counted only a few times. V is TRBV7-2 and J is TRBJ2-3; 12 bases map to TRBD2. The length of the CDR3 is 14 residues. Germline assignment: CDR1 SGHTA and CDR2 FQGNSA. Trimming removed 3 bases from V and 5 bases from J; junction bases left unmatched: 0. CDR3 in DNA: TGTGCCAGCAGCTTGGGACTAGCGGGAGATACGCAGTATTTT. This gives the protein CASSLGLAGDTQYF.

This clonotype was seen only a few times. The rearrangement links TRBV7-8 to TRBJ1-1; the D gene is possibly TRBD1 (5 bases). CDR3 length: 14 amino acids. The V end was cut by 5 bases, the J end by 3 bases, with 13 bases between. From germline, CDR1 is SGHVS and CDR2 FQNEAQ. CDR3 residues: CASSLSRDDTEAFF. The CDR3, as DNA: TGTGCCAGCAGCCTATCCCGGGACGACACTGAAGCTTTCTTT.

This clonotype was seen many times. This chain connects TRBV12-3 or TRBV12-4 to TRBJ2-5; 8 nucleotides match TRBD2. The V and J ends lost 3 bases and 6 bases, in that order; junction bases with no gene match: 9. The CDR3 runs to 15 residues. The CDR3 is CASSLGLGGAQTQYF. Written as DNA, the CDR3 is TGTGCCAGCAGTTTGGGTCTCGGGGGGGCACAGACCCAGTACTTC.

This clonotype was counted only a few times. This chain joins TRBV28 and TRBJ1-6; no reliable D call. The germline gives CDR1 MDHEN, CDR2 SYDVKM. The CDR3 is 15 amino acids. The V gene lost 7 bases and the J gene lost 0 bases, with 10 bases spanning the gap. The CDR3 loop is CASTRSLSYNSPLHF. CDR3 DNA: TGTGCCAGCACGCGGTCGCTCTCCTATAATTCACCCCTCCACTTT.

By sample fraction, this clonotype is medium-sized. The chain carries TRBV2 and TRBJ1-5; TRBD1 is a possible D gene (5 bases). Germline CDR1 and CDR2: SNHLY and FYNNEI. The V end was cut by 0 bases, the J end by 0 bases, with 21 bases between. This CDR3 region has 20 residues. DNA for the CDR3: TGTGCCAGCAGTGAAGCGATGACATGGGGGGACCTTTATAGCAATCAGCCCCAGCATTTT. Encoded protein: CASSEAMTWGDLYSNQPQHF.

V gene TRBV27 combines with J gene TRBJ1-6; D not resolved. The germline CDR1 and CDR2 sequences are MNHEY and SMNVEV (reference sequence). The CDR3 runs 14 residues. V was cut by 2 bases and J by 7 bases, with 9 bases left in between. CDR3 sequence: CASSLATSNSPLHF. The CDR3 region has the DNA TGTGCCAGCAGTTTAGCGACCTCCAATTCACCCCTCCACTTT.

This clonotype was observed a few times. The V gene is TRBV2, the J gene TRBJ2-7; D gene ambiguous. Germline V gives CDR1 SNHLY, CDR2 FYNNEI. This CDR3 has 11 amino acids. Trimming removed 6 bases at V and 3 bases at J, with 6 bases between. The CDR3 nucleotides are TGTGCCAGCAGCATGATCTACGAGCAGTACTTC. Amino acid sequence: CASSMIYEQYF.

Judged by abundance, this clonotype is medium-sized. The J gene is TRBJ1-5, the V gene TRBV6-6; D remains ambiguous. Germline CDR1 is MNHNY and CDR2 is SVGAGI (reference sequence). CDR3 size: 11 residues. Trimming removed 0 bases at V and 10 bases at J, with 4 bases between. CDR3 DNA sequence: TGTGCCAGCAGTTACTCCGGTCCCCAGCATTTT. It specifies CASSYSGPQHF.

This clonotype occurred a few times. V is TRBV6-2 or TRBV6-3 and J is TRBJ2-5; D not resolved. CDR3 length: 14 residues. Germline V gene data show CDR1 as MNHEY and CDR2 as SVGEGT. With 2 bases removed from V and 3 bases from J, the gap between germline ends came to 10 bases. CDR3 in DNA: TGTGCCAGCAGTTACGATTGGGCTAAAGAGACCCAGTACTTC. Encoded protein: CASSYDWAKETQYF.

This clonotype was counted ten times or more. This chain connects TRBV20-1 to TRBJ2-7; perhaps D is TRBD1 or TRBD2 (5 bases each). The germline V and J ends were trimmed by 4 bases and 6 bases, with 22 bases remaining between them. Looked up from germline, CDR1 is DFQATT and CDR2 is SNEGSKA (reference sequence). The CDR3 spans 15 residues. CDR3 nucleotide sequence: TGCAGTGCTACGTTCCCGGGACCCAAGGAATGCGAGCAGTACTTC. Translation: CSATFPGPKECEQYF.

In its sample, this clonotype was seen many times. V and J are TRBV21-1 and TRBJ2-1; the table gives TRBD1 as D, unverified against the DNA. TRBV21-1 is an annotated pseudogene. The CDR3 has 16 residues. CDR3 sequence: CASSLQGTTIYNEQFF. The CDR3 coding sequence is TGTGCCAGCAGCCTCCAGGGGACCACTATCTACAATGAGCAGTTCTTC.

This clonotype came up many times. The chain carries TRBV7-9 and TRBJ2-4, with a possible D match to TRBD1 (6 bases). V lost 3 bases and J 11 bases, leaving 17 bases between the germline ends. Germline CDR1 SEHNR, CDR2 FQNEAQ (reference sequence). This CDR3 contains 14 residues. This CDR3 reads CASSLGRERGFQYF. The CDR3 DNA reads as TGTGCCAGCAGCTTGGGTAGAGAGAGGGGGTTTCAGTACTTC.

The table lists this clonotype with many counts. This rearrangement joins TRBV3-1 to TRBJ1-1; no clear D. The CDR3 sequence is 14 residues long. Germline V gene sequence: CDR1 LGHDT, CDR2 YNNKEL (reference sequence). V lost 3 bases, J lost 4 bases, and 12 bases lay in between. In DNA form, the CDR3 reads TGTGCCAGCAGCCAGTTTTTGGGTAGCACTGAAGCTTTCTTT. It yields the protein CASSQFLGSTEAFF. Full variable domain (outside the CDR3, taken from reference TRBV3-1 and TRBJ1-1): DTAVSQTPKYLVTQMGNDKSIKCEQNLGHDTMYWYKQDSKKFLKIMFSYNNKELIINETVPNRFSPKSPDKAHLNLHINSLELGDSAVYFCASSQFLGSTEAFFGQGTRLTVV.